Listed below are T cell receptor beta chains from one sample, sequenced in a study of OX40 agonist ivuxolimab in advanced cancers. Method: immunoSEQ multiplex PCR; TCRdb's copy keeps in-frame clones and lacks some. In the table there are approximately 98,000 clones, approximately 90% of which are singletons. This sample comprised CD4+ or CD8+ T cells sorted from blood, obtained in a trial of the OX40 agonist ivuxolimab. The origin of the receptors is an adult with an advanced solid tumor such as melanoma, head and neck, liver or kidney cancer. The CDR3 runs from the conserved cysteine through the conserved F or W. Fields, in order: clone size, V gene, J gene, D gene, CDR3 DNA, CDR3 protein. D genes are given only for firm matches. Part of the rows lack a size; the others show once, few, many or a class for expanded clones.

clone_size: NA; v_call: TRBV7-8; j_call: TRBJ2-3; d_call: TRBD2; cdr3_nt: TGTGCCAGCAGCTTAGTGGGGGGGAATACGCAGTATTTT; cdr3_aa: CASSLVGGNTQYF
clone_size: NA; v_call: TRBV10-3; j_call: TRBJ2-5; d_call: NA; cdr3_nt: TGTGCCATCAGTCCACACACAACGAGCCTCCAATCGGCCCAGTACTTC; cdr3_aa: CAISPHTTSLQSAQYF
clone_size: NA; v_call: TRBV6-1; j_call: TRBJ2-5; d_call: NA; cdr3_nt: TGTGCCAGCTTAGAGGTTCCCGGGTCCCGGGAGACCCAGTACTTC; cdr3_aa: CASLEVPGSRETQYF
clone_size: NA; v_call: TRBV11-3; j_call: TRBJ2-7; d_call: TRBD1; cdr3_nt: TGTGCCAGCAGCCTCGGACAGGGGGCGCTTTACGAGCAGTACTTC; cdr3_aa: CASSLGQGALYEQYF
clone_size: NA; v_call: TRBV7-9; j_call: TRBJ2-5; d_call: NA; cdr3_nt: TGTGCCAGCAGCTTCGTGACTAGGTACCAAGAGACCCAGTACTTC; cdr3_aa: CASSFVTRYQETQYF
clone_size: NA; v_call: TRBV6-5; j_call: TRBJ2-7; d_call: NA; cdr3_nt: TGTGCCAGCACCCGGGGAGAAACTATTTCCGAGCAGTACTTC; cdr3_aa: CASTRGETISEQYF
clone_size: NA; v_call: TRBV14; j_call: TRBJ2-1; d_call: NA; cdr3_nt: TGTGCCAGCAGCCCAGACCTCCTCAGCTCCTACAATGAGCAGTTCTTC; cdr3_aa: CASSPDLLSSYNEQFF
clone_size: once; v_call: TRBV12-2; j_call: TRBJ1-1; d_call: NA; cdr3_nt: TGTGCAAGTCGCTTCTGGGACATTATTGATTTCACTGAAGCTTTCTTT; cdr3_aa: CASRFWDIIDFTEAFF
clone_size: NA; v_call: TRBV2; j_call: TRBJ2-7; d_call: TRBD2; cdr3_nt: TGTGCCAGCAGGGGAGTTAGCGGGGGATCCTACGAGCAGTACTTC; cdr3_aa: CASRGVSGGSYEQYF
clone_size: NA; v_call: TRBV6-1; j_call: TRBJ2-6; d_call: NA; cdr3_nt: TGTGCCAGCAGCGCCTCTGGGGCCAACGTCCTGACTTTC; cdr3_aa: CASSASGANVLTF
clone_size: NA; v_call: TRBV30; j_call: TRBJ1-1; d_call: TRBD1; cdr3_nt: TGTGCCTGGAGTCACCCGGGACAGACGAACACTGAAGCTTTCTTT; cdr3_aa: CAWSHPGQTNTEAFF
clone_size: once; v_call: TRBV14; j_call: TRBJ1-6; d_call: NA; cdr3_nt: TGTGCCAGCAGCCAAGAGCAGGTCTCTTCACCCCTCCACTTT; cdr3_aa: CASSQEQVSSPLHF
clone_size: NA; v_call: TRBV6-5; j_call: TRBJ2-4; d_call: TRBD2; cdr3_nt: TGTGCCAGCAAAAGCGGGGAAATGGCCAAAAACATTCAGTACTTC; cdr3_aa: CASKSGEMAKNIQYF
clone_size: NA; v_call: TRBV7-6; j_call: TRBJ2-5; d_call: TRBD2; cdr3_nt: TGTGCCAGCAGCGGTACACGGACTAGCGGGAAGACCCAGTACTTC; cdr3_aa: CASSGTRTSGKTQYF
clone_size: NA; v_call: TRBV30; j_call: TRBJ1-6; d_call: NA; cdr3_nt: TGTGCCTGGAGTGCCTCCCGGGCGGGTGCCAGAACCTATAATTCACCCCTCCACTTT; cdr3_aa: CAWSASRAGARTYNSPLHF
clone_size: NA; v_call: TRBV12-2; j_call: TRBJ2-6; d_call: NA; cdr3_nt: TGTGCAAGTCCCGGCCCAGTTGGGGCCAACGTCCTGACTTTC; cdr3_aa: CASPGPVGANVLTF
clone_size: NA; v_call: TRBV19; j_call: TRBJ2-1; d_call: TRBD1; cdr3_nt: TGTGCCAGTAGCAAAAGAGACAGGGTGGGCGGAGGTCACGATGAGCAGTTCTTC; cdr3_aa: CASSKRDRVGGGHDEQFF
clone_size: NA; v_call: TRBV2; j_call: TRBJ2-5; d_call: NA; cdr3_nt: TGTGCCAGCAGCCGGGGGCTGACTTACTTC; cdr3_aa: CASSRGLTYF
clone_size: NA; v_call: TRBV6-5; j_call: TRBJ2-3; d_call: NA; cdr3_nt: TGTGCCAGCAGTGACTCCAGAGGGCCAACTACGCAGTATTTT; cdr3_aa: CASSDSRGPTTQYF
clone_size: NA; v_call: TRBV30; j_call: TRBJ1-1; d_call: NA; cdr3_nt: TGTGCCTGGAGTGTACTGGCAGTGAACACTGAAGCTTTCTTT; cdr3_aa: CAWSVLAVNTEAFF
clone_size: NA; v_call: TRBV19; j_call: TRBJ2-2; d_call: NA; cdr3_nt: TGTGCCAGTAGTAATAAAGGAGTCCTCGCGAACACCGGGGAGCTGTTTTTT; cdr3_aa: CASSNKGVLANTGELFF
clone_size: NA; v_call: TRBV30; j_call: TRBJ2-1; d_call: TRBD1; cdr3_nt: TGTGCCTGGAGGGACAGGGGAGCCTACAATGAGCAGTTCTTC; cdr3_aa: CAWRDRGAYNEQFF
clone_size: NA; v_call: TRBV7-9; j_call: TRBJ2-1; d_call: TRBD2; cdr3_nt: TGTGCCAGCAGCTTAGCAGGACTAGCGGGAGGAAAAGGGCAGTTCTTC; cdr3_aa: CASSLAGLAGGKGQFF
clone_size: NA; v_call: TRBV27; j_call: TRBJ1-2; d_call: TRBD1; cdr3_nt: TGTGCCAGCAAAACGGGGGGGACAGGGGCTTTGGGCTATGGCTACACCTTC; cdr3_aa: CASKTGGTGALGYGYTF
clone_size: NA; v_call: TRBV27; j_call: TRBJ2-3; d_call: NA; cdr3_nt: TGTGCCAGCAGGGAGCAGGGGCGAAGCCCAGATACGCAGTATTTT; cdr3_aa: CASREQGRSPDTQYF
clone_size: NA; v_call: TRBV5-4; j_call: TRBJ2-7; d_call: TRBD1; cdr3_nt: TGTGCCAGCAGCCTACCGACAGGGCTGACGGCGGAGCAGTACTTC; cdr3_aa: CASSLPTGLTAEQYF
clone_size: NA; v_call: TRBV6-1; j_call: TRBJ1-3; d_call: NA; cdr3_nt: TGTGCCAGCAGTGATCTTTCGAGGGAAAACACCATATATTTT; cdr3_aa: CASSDLSRENTIYF
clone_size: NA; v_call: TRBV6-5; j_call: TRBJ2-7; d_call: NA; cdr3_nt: TGTGCCAGCAGGACCGGGCCCCGGGGACCCTACGAGCAGTACTTC; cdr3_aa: CASRTGPRGPYEQYF
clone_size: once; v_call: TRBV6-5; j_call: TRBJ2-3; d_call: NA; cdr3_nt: TGTGCCAGCAGCCCCACGAGATGGGGGGCTGATACGCAGTATTTT; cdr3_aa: CASSPTRWGADTQYF
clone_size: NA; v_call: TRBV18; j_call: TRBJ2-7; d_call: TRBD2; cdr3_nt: TGTGCCAGCTCACCTGGACTAGCGGGAAAGTCCGAGCAGTACTTC; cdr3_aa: CASSPGLAGKSEQYF